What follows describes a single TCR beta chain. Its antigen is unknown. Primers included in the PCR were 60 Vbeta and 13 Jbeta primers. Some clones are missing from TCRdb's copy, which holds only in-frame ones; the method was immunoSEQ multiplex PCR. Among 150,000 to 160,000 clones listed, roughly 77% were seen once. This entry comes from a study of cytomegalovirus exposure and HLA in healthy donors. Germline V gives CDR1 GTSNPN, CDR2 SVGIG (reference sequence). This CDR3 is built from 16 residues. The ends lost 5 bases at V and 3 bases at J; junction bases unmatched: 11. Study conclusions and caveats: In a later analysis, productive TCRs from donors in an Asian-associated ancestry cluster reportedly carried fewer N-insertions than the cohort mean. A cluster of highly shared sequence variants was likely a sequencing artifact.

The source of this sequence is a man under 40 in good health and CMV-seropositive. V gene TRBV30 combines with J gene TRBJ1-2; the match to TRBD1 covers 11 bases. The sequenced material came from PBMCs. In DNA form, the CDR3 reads TGTGCCTGGGGCGCCGGGACAGGGGGTAGCTACTATGGCTACACCTTC. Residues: CAWGAGTGGSYYGYTF.